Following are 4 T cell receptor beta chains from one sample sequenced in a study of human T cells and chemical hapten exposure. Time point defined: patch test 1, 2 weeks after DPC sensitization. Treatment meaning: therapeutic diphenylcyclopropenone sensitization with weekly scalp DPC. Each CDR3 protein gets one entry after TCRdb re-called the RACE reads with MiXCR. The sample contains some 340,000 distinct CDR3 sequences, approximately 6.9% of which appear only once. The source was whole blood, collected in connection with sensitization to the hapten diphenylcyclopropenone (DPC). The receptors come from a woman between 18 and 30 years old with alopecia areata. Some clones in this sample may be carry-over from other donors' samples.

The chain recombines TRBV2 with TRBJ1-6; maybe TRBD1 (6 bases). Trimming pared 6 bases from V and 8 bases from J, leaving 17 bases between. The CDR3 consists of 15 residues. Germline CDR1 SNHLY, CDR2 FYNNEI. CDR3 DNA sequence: TGTGCCAGCAGGATCACAGGGTACAGTGATTCACCCCTCCACTTT. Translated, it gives CASRITGYSDSPLHF. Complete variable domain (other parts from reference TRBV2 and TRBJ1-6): EPEVTQTPSHQVTQMGQEVILRCVPISNHLYFYWYRQILGQKVEFLVSFYNNEISEKSEIFDDQFSVERPDGSNFTLKIRSTKLEDSAMYFCASRITGYSDSPLHFGNGTRLTVT.

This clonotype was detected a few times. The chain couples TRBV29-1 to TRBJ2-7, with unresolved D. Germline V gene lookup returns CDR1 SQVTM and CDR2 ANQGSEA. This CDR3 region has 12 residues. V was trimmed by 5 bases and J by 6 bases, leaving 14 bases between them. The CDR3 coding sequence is TGCAGCGTTCTCGGGTCCGGCGGCGAGCAGTACTTC. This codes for CSVLGSGGEQYF.

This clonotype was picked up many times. CDR3 coding DNA: TGCGCCAGCAGCTTGATGTTGGCGGGGGACACAGATACGCAGTATTTT. Residues: CASSLMLAGDTDTQYF. This rearrangement joins TRBV5-1 to TRBJ2-3; the match to TRBD2 covers 7 bases. Unmatched junction bases numbered 7, after V lost 1 base and J lost 2 bases. This CDR3 has 16 amino acids. CDR1 and CDR2 from the germline V gene are SGHRS and YFSETQ.

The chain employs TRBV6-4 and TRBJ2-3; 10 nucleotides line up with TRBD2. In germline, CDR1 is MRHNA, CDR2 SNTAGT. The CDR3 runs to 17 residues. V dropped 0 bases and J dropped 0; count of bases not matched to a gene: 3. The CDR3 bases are TGTGCCAGCAGTGACTCCGCGACTAGCGGGAGCACAGATACGCAGTATTTT. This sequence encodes CASSDSATSGSTDTQYF.